The source of this T cell receptor beta chain is a study of T cells in localized non-small cell lung cancer. Study-wide findings and caveats: Uninvolved nearby lung showed the greatest T cell clonality, exceeding that found in tumor. Longer overall survival was linked to higher blood T cell density.

Repertoires were generated with immunoSEQ multiplex PCR, while TCRdb's copy carries only in-frame clones and drops some. The sample records about 48,000 clones, around three quarters being singletons. Notes on this clone: The antigen is unknown.

The CDR3 has 16 amino acids. Germline loops: CDR1 MDHEN, CDR2 SYDVKM. With 7 bases clipped from V and 3 bases from J, the junction kept 12 bases outside the gene matches. Sample: peripheral blood, taken before any cancer treatment. This chain uses TRBV28 with TRBJ1-1, with TRBD1 matching over 9 bases. The receptor comes from a man aged 40 to 70 with stage I squamous cell lung carcinoma. CDR3 amino acids: CASNTRSRTGDTEAFF. The CDR3 bases are TGTGCCAGCAACACACGGAGCAGGACAGGGGACACTGAAGCTTTCTTT.